Listed below are T cell receptor beta chains from one sample, sequenced in a study of T cell responses to AZD1222 COVID-19 vaccine. Only in-frame clones appear in the TCRdb table, and some are missing; sequencing was by immunoSEQ multiplex PCR. The sample lists roughly 150,000 clones, around 90% occurring once. The material sequenced was peripheral blood, taken 28 days after the second AZD1222 dose. These receptors were taken from an adult who received the AZD1222 COVID-19 vaccine. Both conserved end residues are part of each CDR3. The D gene is left open where the match is weak. Where a row states a size, it is once, few, many or the class of an expanded clone; other rows omit it.

-	TRBD1	TRBJ2-7	TRBV5-6	TGTGCCAGCAGCTTGGGACAGGGGGGCTACGAGCAGTACTTC	CASSLGQGGYEQYF
once	TRBD1	TRBJ2-1	TRBV10-3	TGTGCCATCAGTCCGGGACAGTACAATGAGCAGTTCTTC	CAISPGQYNEQFF
-	-	TRBJ2-1	TRBV5-1	TGCGCCAGCAGCTTGGCTACTGGACGACCGGGCGTGCAGTTCTTC	CASSLATGRPGVQFF
-	-	TRBJ2-2	TRBV4-1	TGCGCCAGCAGCCATCGGGGGAGCACCGGGGAGCTGTTTTTT	CASSHRGSTGELFF
few	TRBD2	TRBJ2-3	TRBV7-2	TGTGCCAGCAGCTTTGGGACTAGCGCAGATACGCAGTATTTT	CASSFGTSADTQYF
-	-	TRBJ1-5	TRBV19	TGTGCCAGTAGTAACCTCGGACAGCCGTCTATGTATAGCAATCAGCCCCAGCATTTT	CASSNLGQPSMYSNQPQHF
-	TRBD2	TRBJ2-1	TRBV2	TGTGCCAGCAGTGAAACTAGCGGGGGCTACAATGAGCAGTTCTTC	CASSETSGGYNEQFF
-	-	TRBJ2-7	TRBV28	TGTGCCAGCAGAAGCGGACCCTACGAGCAGTACTTC	CASRSGPYEQYF
-	-	TRBJ1-4	TRBV6-1	TGTGCCAGCAGTCAAGGGCCAGCCAGCGTTAATGAAAAACTGTTTTTT	CASSQGPASVNEKLFF
-	-	TRBJ2-1	TRBV19	TGTGCCAGTAGTTTCCTGCCCGGAAATGAGCAGTTCTTC	CASSFLPGNEQFF
-	TRBD1	TRBJ1-1	TRBV7-2	TGTGCCAGCAGCTTAATGACAGGGGGCGGCACTGAAGCTTTCTTT	CASSLMTGGGTEAFF
-	-	TRBJ1-2	TRBV12-3/TRBV12-4	TGTGCCAGCAGTTTGAGGATAAACTATGGCTACACCTTC	CASSLRINYGYTF
-	-	TRBJ2-2	TRBV5-6	TGTGCCAGCAGCTCTTACAGGGAAGAGGGCTACACCGGGGAGCTGTTTTTT	CASSSYREEGYTGELFF